The 2 T cell receptor beta chains in this list originate from one sample, sequenced in a study of human T cells and chemical hapten exposure. Time point meaning: patch test 2, 6 weeks after DPC sensitization. Treatment of the sample: therapeutic diphenylcyclopropenone sensitization with weekly scalp DPC. One entry per CDR3 protein, called by TCRdb with MiXCR from the RACE reads. The sample consists of roughly 150,000 distinct CDR3 sequences, about 11% of them appearing once. The sequences come from whole blood, collected in connection with sensitization to the hapten diphenylcyclopropenone (DPC). These receptors were obtained from a woman aged 50 to 60 with alopecia areata. Some clones in this sample may be carry-over from other donors' samples.

This clonotype was seen ten or more times. V is TRBV11-2 and J is TRBJ2-7; no definite D call. With 3 bases removed from V and 2 bases from J, the gap between germline ends came to 5 bases. Germline loops: CDR1 SGHAT, CDR2 FQNNGV. There are 12 residues in the CDR3. CDR3 residues: CASSLGTYEQYF. The CDR3 DNA reads as TGTGCCAGCAGCTTGGGGACCTACGAGCAGTACTTC.

The chain is built from TRBV7-6 and TRBJ2-3; D may be TRBD1 or TRBD2 (5 bases each). CDR3 size: 16 residues. Deletions cut 6 bases from V and 4 bases from J, with 20 bases between. CDR1 and CDR2 (germline): SGHVS, FNYEAQ. The chain's CDR3 is CASSLGVVGVADTQYF. The CDR3 region has the DNA TGTGCCAGCAGTCTAGGGGTGGTGGGAGTAGCAGATACGCAGTATTTT.